This T cell receptor beta chain originates from a study of T cell responses to AZD1222 COVID-19 vaccine (dated by TCRdb to about 2021). A note on the overall study: AZD1222 recipients whose second dose came at about 4 weeks and those whose second dose came at about 12 weeks were combined into one group, since spike-specific TCR depth and breadth did not differ between the two schedules. Enrollment into the trials was organized by age into subgroups of 18-55, 56-69 and 70-plus years, and those subgroups contained roughly 160, 29 and 62 TCR-sequenced participants, respectively. A total of about 240 trial participants underwent TCR sequencing, of whom 200 to 220 received two doses of AZD1222 and about 26 received two doses of the MenACWY control vaccine. Here is what the overall study found, with its caveats: Reportedly, almost half of the unique spike-specific TCRs recognized epitopes lying outside the regions that are mutated in the B.1.351 and B.1.1.7 variants. Because no day 14 peak-response samples were available, repertoires were characterized only after the peak T cell response. Only 5 to 7 AZD1222 recipients were SARS-CoV-2 seropositive at baseline, limiting conclusions about previously exposed vaccinees. In the small 56-69-year group, the increase in depth fell short of significance, most likely because of low power. After two AZD1222 doses, both the breadth and the depth of spike-specific TCRs were significantly higher than at day 0 and than in MenACWY recipients. Vaccine-associated CD4 TCRs spanned the whole spike protein, with dominant responses in regions 160-218 and 743-854. Most participants were white British and females outnumbered males, and the authors suggested that clonal diversity may have been underestimated.

Turning to this clone: Its antigen target is currently unknown. No quality values exist for individual bases; no much larger clone is one base distant.

After removal of 2 bases from V and 2 bases from J, the junction retains 9 bases not matched to a gene. Including the terminal cysteine and phenylalanine, the CDR3 comprises 16 residues. Only the CDR3 DNA stays, 48 bases, in frame from base 1. In the germline V gene, CDR1 corresponds to SGHRS and CDR2 to YFSETQ. The CDR3 regions of human TCRbeta chains were analyzed by immunosequencing. From the authors' description of their analysis: Repertoire TCRs were matched against a reference library of SARS-CoV-2-specific TCRs generated with the MIRA antigen-specificity platform. Breadth meant the fraction of unique TCRs that were SARS-CoV-2-associated, whereas depth meant the fraction of total T cells that were SARS-CoV-2-associated. Each spike-specific TCR was assigned to its reactive spike region and to a CD4 or CD8 class using the MIRA data. Log10-transformed breadth and depth values were compared by one-way ANOVA with Sidak's multiple comparisons tests. TCRdb's version of the immuneACCESS table is confined to in-frame rearrangements and falls short of the full clone set. An unresolved V gene accounts for under half of the shortfall where checked; the remainder is of unknown origin. V, J and clone size were drawn from that table, and D and trimming were deduced from the DNA. The sample contains about 130,000 clones, over 90% of them found a single time. The ten biggest clones cover roughly 5.9% of the sample.

In the paper's terms, the time point label means: baseline before first vaccination. Samples from vaccinated people were obtained from the UK trials COV001 and COV002, which included a single-blind randomized controlled phase 2/3 trial of AZD1222 (ChAdOx1 nCoV-19) in healthy adults. Trial participant PBMC samples were collected at day 0 and day 28 after the second dose for TCRbeta chain sequencing. Sequences were derived from peripheral blood, sampled on day 0 of AZD1222 vaccination. Rearrangement joined TRBV5-1 to TRBJ2-7; 8 junctional bases match TRBD1. This TCR was sampled from an adult in good health. The CDR3 region reads CASSFIPDRVTYEQYF. The base sequence is TGCGCCAGCAGCTTTATTCCGGACAGGGTCACCTACGAGCAGTACTTC.